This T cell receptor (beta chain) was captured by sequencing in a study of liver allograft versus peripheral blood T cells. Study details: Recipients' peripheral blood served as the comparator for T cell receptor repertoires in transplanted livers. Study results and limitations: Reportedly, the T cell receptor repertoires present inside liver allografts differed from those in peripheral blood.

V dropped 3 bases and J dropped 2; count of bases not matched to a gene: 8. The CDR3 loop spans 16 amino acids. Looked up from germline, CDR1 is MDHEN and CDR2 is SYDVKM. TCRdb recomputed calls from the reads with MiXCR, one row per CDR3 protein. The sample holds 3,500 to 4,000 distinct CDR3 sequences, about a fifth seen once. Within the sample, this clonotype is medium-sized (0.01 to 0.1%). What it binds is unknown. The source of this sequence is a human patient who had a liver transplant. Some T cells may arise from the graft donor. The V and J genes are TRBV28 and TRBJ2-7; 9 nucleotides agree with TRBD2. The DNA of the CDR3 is TGTGCCAGCAGTTTTAGCCTAGCGGGGCTAACCTACGAGCAGTACTTC. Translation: CASSFSLAGLTYEQYF.